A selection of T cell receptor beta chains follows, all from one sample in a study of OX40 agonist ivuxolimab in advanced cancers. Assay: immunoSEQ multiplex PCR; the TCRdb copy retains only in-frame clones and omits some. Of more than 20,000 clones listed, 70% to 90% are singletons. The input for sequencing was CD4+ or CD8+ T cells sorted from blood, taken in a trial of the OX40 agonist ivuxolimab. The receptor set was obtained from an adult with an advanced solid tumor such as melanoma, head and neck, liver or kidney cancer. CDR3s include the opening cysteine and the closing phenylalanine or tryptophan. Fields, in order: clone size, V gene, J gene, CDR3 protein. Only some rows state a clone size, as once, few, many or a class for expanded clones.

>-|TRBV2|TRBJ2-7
CASTGGREQYF
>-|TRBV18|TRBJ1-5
CASSLTGQGMGSQHF
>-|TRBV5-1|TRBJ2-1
CASSGGRSSSYNEQFF
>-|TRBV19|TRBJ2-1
CASRMRGSSYNEQFF
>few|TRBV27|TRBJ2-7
CASSFYKGYEQYF
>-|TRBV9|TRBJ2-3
CASSVGVLAGDTQYF
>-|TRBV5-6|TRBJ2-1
CASSLDMTVPYNEQFF
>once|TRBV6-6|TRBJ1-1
CASSFSREMNTEAFF
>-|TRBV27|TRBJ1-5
CASSLSTGHNQPQHF
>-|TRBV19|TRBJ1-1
CASKTAMNTEAFF
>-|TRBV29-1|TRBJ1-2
CSVEKGRDRPTTSYGYTF
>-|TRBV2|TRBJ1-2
CASRDQLKVLVDYGYTF